The 5 T cell receptor beta chains below come from one sample, sequenced in a study of cytomegalovirus exposure and HLA in healthy donors. With 60 Vbeta and 13 Jbeta primers, the PCR was carried out. The assay was immunoSEQ multiplex PCR, and TCRdb's table has in-frame clones only and misses some. The sample records 150,000 to 200,000 clones, roughly 79% being singletons. The sequenced material came from PBMCs. Source of these receptors: a woman aged 18 to 35 in good health and CMV-seropositive.

The chain recombines TRBV7-2 with TRBJ2-2, with a weak D call TRBD2 (5 bases). Trimming shortened V by 5 bases and J by 0 bases, and 13 bases separated the two germline ends. The germline gives CDR1 SGHTA, CDR2 FQGNSA. The CDR3 length is 16 residues. CDR3 sequence reads: CASSALTRTNTGELFF. The CDR3 DNA reads as TGTGCCAGCAGCGCCCTTACTAGAACGAACACCGGGGAGCTGTTTTTT.

About this clone itself: Other DNA variants within this sample encode the same CDR3. The DNA for the CDR3 is TGTGCCAGCTCACCGGCGGGAAACTACAATGAGCAGTTCTTC. This sequence encodes CASSPAGNYNEQFF. V is TRBV18 and J is TRBJ2-1, with D maybe TRBD2 (6 bases). The CDR3 consists of 14 residues. Germline lookup yields CDR1 KGHSH and CDR2 LQKENI. Trimming removed 3 bases from V and 3 bases from J, with 9 bases in between.

V usage is TRBV5-1 and J usage is TRBJ2-4; D not resolved. V lost 5 bases to trimming and J lost 0 bases, with 15 bases between them. Germline V lookup: CDR1 SGHRS, CDR2 YFSETQ. This CDR3 spans 16 amino acids. The CDR3 here is CASSLTLEVAKNIQYF. CDR3 coding DNA: TGCGCCAGCAGTTTGACACTCGAGGTAGCCAAAAACATTCAGTACTTC.

This chain connects TRBV19 to TRBJ2-5, with TRBD1 as a possible D gene (6 bases). The J call is in doubt because the DNA end fits TRBJ2-7 better. Looked up from germline, CDR1 is LNHDA and CDR2 is SQIVND (reference sequence). The CDR3 contains 14 residues. Written as DNA, the CDR3 is TGTGCCAGTAGTGCCGGGACACACCCCTCCGAGCAGTACTTC. Protein sequence: CASSAGTHPSEQYF.

The V and J genes are TRBV7-2 and TRBJ1-6, with 7 bases that match TRBD1. The V segment lost 4 bases and the J segment 7 bases; nucleotides outside the gene matches: 7. The CDR3 covers 15 residues. Germline V gives CDR1 SGHTA, CDR2 FQGNSA. The CDR3 reads CASSSRQGANSPLHF. The CDR3, as DNA: TGTGCCAGCAGCTCAAGACAGGGTGCGAATTCACCCCTCCACTTT.